These T cell receptor beta chains were read from a single sample in a study of Ad26.COV2.S vaccination and SARS-CoV-2 variants. Produced via immunoSEQ multiplex PCR; TCRdb's table is partial and in-frame only. The table includes approximately 90,000 clones, more than 65% detected once. The source material was peripheral blood, sampled after recovery from COVID-19. Receptors were obtained from a human donor who had recovered from COVID-19. Both conserved end residues are part of each CDR3. The D gene is left open where the match is weak. Clone size, where shown, is once, few, many, or a class for clones that have expanded.

>TRBV2|-|-|TRBJ2-7
TGTGCCAGCAGCCCCGCCTACGAGCAGTACTTC
CASSPAYEQYF
>TRBV15|TRBD2|-|TRBJ2-3
TGTGCCACCAGCAGACCCCCCCAAGCGGGAGGGGCAGATACGCAGTATTTT
CATSRPPQAGGADTQYF
>TRBV12-3/TRBV12-4|-|few|TRBJ2-5
TGTGCCAGCAGTTTAGGCCTAAAGGGGACCCAGTACTTC
CASSLGLKGTQYF
>TRBV7-3|TRBD1|-|TRBJ1-6
TGTGCCAGCAGCCAAACAGGGGGGGGCCCACCCCTCCACTTT
CASSQTGGGPPLHF
>TRBV4-1|TRBD2|-|TRBJ2-7
TGCGCCAGCAGCCAACCCGGGAGGGGGTACGAGCAGTACTTC
CASSQPGRGYEQYF
>TRBV4-2|-|once|TRBJ1-2
TGTGCCAGCAGCCCGGAGCACTCCTTTAACTATGGCTACACCTTC
CASSPEHSFNYGYTF
>TRBV12-3/TRBV12-4|TRBD2|-|TRBJ2-7
TGTGCCAGCAGTTGGACTAGCGGGAGGGAGCAGTACTTC
CASSWTSGREQYF
>TRBV7-9|-|-|TRBJ2-3
TGTGCCAGCAGCCGAGGAGTTACGGCAGATACGCAGTATTTT
CASSRGVTADTQYF
>TRBV6-5|-|-|TRBJ2-2
TGTGCCAGCACGCCCCAGAACACCGGGGAGCTGTTTTTT
CASTPQNTGELFF
>TRBV4-3|-|-|TRBJ2-3
TGCGCCAGCAGCCAAGTCACTTACGATACGCAGTATTTT
CASSQVTYDTQYF
>TRBV19|-|-|TRBJ2-4
TGTGCCAGTAGTACCCGTAAGAGAATTCAGTACTTC
CASSTRKRIQYF
>TRBV7-9|-|-|TRBJ1-6
TGTGCCAGCAGCTCGGGGGACCTTCTATTAAAAGACTCACCCCTCCACTTT
CASSSGDLLLKDSPLHF
>TRBV18|-|once|TRBJ1-1
TGTGCCAGCTCACCGTCAGACATTGAAGCTTTCTTT
CASSPSDIEAFF
>TRBV10-1|-|-|TRBJ2-5
TGCGCCAGCAGTGAGTCGAAGGGGGACGGGGAGACCCAGTACTTC
CASSESKGDGETQYF
>TRBV29-1|TRBD2|-|TRBJ2-3
TGCAGCTTGACTAGCGGGAGGTGGGATACGCAGTATTTT
CSLTSGRWDTQYF
>TRBV21-1|-|-|TRBJ1-3
TGTGCCAGCAGCAGAGGGATTTACAGGGGGCGCGGAAACACCATATATTTT
CASSRGIYRGRGNTIYF
>TRBV20-1|-|-|TRBJ2-2
TGCAGTGCTAGTGATCCCGGGACAAGGAACACCGGGGAGCTGTTTTTT
CSASDPGTRNTGELFF
>TRBV6-2/TRBV6-3|-|once|TRBJ2-7
TGTGCCAGCAGCAACAACGGGATATTAGTCTACGAGCAGTACTTC
CASSNNGILVYEQYF
>TRBV5-1|TRBD1|-|TRBJ1-2
TGCGCCAGCAGCTTAAGGGACAGAGCTGGGGGTGGCTACACCTTC
CASSLRDRAGGGYTF
>TRBV5-1|-|-|TRBJ2-7
TGCGCCAGCAGCAGAGGGCCATCCGACTCCTACGAGCAGTACTTC
CASSRGPSDSYEQYF
>TRBV19|TRBD1|-|TRBJ1-1
TGTGCCAGTAGTCACCGGGGACAGGGGTTCACTGAAGCTTTCTTT
CASSHRGQGFTEAFF
>TRBV27|TRBD1|few|TRBJ1-1
TGTGCCAGCAGTTTCATTGTTGAGGGGGCTGCTTTCTTT
CASSFIVEGAAFF
>TRBV19|-|-|TRBJ1-1
TGTGCCAGTAGTATAGGGACGTTGAACACTGAAGCTTTCTTT
CASSIGTLNTEAFF
>TRBV7-9|TRBD2|-|TRBJ2-3
TGTGCCAGCAGCTTAGCGGCAGGTTCTCGCGGGAGGAGCACAGATACGCAGTATTTT
CASSLAAGSRGRSTDTQYF
>TRBV7-8|TRBD2|few|TRBJ2-7
TGTGCCAGCAGCTTAATGCATAGCGGGAGAACCGAGCAGTACTTC
CASSLMHSGRTEQYF
>TRBV9|TRBD1|-|TRBJ2-1
TGTGCCAGCAGCCTAGGGACAGGGGGGATGTGGTTCTTC
CASSLGTGGMWFF
>TRBV20-1|-|once|TRBJ2-2
TGCAGTGCTAGCGGGACCGGGGAGCTGTTTTTT
CSASGTGELFF
>TRBV7-9|TRBD2|-|TRBJ2-5
TGTGCCAGCAGCATACTCACTAGCGCAATCCAAGAGACCCAGTACTTC
CASSILTSAIQETQYF
>TRBV4-3|-|-|TRBJ1-5
TGCGCCAGCAGCCGGTCCGCCGGGAACAATCAGCCCCAGCATTTT
CASSRSAGNNQPQHF
>TRBV9|-|-|TRBJ2-5
TGTGCCAGCAGCGTAGCCCCAGATGGGGAGACCCAGTACTTC
CASSVAPDGETQYF
>TRBV12-3/TRBV12-4|-|-|TRBJ1-5
TGTGCCAGCAGTTTCTCCGGTAATCAGCCCCAGCATTTT
CASSFSGNQPQHF
>TRBV2|-|-|TRBJ2-6
TGTGCCAGCAGTGTATCGCGGGCCAACGTCCTGACTTTC
CASSVSRANVLTF
>TRBV4-3|TRBD2|-|TRBJ2-2
TGCGCCAGCAGCCGCATACTAGCGGGAGGGTCCACCGGGGAGCTGTTTTTT
CASSRILAGGSTGELFF
>TRBV6-1|-|-|TRBJ2-7
TGTGCCAGCAGTGAAACCCAAGGCGATTACGAGCAGTACTTC
CASSETQGDYEQYF
>TRBV5-6|TRBD1|-|TRBJ1-3
TGTGCCAGCAGCTTTGGGACAGGGCTTACCTCTGGAAACACCATATATTTT
CASSFGTGLTSGNTIYF
>TRBV28|-|few|TRBJ1-6
TGTGCCAGCAGTTTAAAGTCAGGAGCCTATAATTCACCCCTCCACTTT
CASSLKSGAYNSPLHF
>TRBV9|TRBD1|-|TRBJ1-1
TGTGCCAGCAGCGCCACTCTGTCCGGGACAGGGGGCGCTAGGACTGAAGCTTTCTTT
CASSATLSGTGGARTEAFF
>TRBV7-6|TRBD1|-|TRBJ1-6
TGTGCCAGCAGCCATGGGGGGACAGGGAATCTCCACTTT
CASSHGGTGNLHF
>TRBV27|TRBD2|-|TRBJ2-2
TGTGCCAGCAGTTTTGGGGGGGGCACCGGGGAGCTGTTTTTT
CASSFGGGTGELFF
>TRBV2|-|-|TRBJ2-7
TGTGCCAGCAGTGAAGTCCCCGGGGTCTCCTACGAGCAGTACTTC
CASSEVPGVSYEQYF
>TRBV7-2|-|-|TRBJ2-1
TGTGCCAGCAGCCTCGACAGAGGCTCCTACAATGAGCAGTTCTTC
CASSLDRGSYNEQFF
>TRBV6-5|-|once|TRBJ2-6
TGTGCCAGCAGGGCTGGGGCCAACGTCCTGACTTTC
CASRAGANVLTF
>TRBV4-3|-|-|TRBJ2-7
TGCGCCAGCAGCCAACGGCTTCAGGGTGATCGGGACTACGAGCAGTACTTC
CASSQRLQGDRDYEQYF
>TRBV5-4|-|-|TRBJ2-7
TGTGCCAGCAGCTTGCCACCTTCCTACGAGCAGTACTTC
CASSLPPSYEQYF
>TRBV9|-|-|TRBJ2-2
TGTGCCAGCAGCGGCGAGGGGTTGGGGTTTAACACCGGGGAGCTGTTTTTT
CASSGEGLGFNTGELFF
>TRBV6-6|-|few|TRBJ2-1
TGTGCCAGCCCTAAGGAGGGGGGGCCCTACAATGAGCAGTTCTTC
CASPKEGGPYNEQFF
>TRBV28|-|once|TRBJ2-6
TGTGCCAGCAGAACAGGGTGGGCGGGATCGACTGGGGCCAACGTCCTGACTTTC
CASRTGWAGSTGANVLTF
>TRBV4-2|-|few|TRBJ2-7
TGTGCCAGCAGCCAAGACCGGCAGGGGAGCTACGAGCAGTACTTC
CASSQDRQGSYEQYF
>TRBV24-1|TRBD1|-|TRBJ2-7
TGTGCCACCAGTGACCCCGGGACAGGGAGCTACGAGCAGTACTTC
CATSDPGTGSYEQYF
>TRBV28|-|-|TRBJ2-5
TGTGCCAGCAGTCCACTCCTGATAGCCGCCCAGTACTTC
CASSPLLIAAQYF
>TRBV7-8|-|-|TRBJ1-2
TGTGCCAGCAGCTTAGGCTGGTGGGGGGACTATGGCTACACCTTC
CASSLGWWGDYGYTF
>TRBV28|-|once|TRBJ2-7
TGTGCCAGCAGTTTCTCCGGGACCGAGCAGTACTTC
CASSFSGTEQYF
>TRBV5-4|-|once|TRBJ2-3
TGTGCCAGCAGCTTGATTGTAGCCGACACAGATACGCAGTATTTT
CASSLIVADTDTQYF
>TRBV21-1|-|-|TRBJ1-3
TGTGCCAGCAGCAAATTTAGGGTCAGCACCATATATTTT
CASSKFRVSTIYF
>TRBV29-1|-|-|TRBJ2-1
TGCAGCTTCAGGGAGGGGGGATCAACCTACAATGAGCAGTTCTTC
CSFREGGSTYNEQFF